This T cell receptor (beta chain) derives from a study of vaccination and CD4 T cells after COVID-19. Study context: Median time from second vaccine dose to sampling was roughly 76 days (14 to 241).

Note on this clonotype: Its antigen is undetermined.

Sequence data for DNA of cultured CD4+ T cells were generated by the Oncomine TCR Beta short-read assay. It was from cultured CD4+ T cells that genomic DNA was extracted. TCRdb itself ran the PCR reads through MiXCR, one entry per CDR3 protein. The repertoire holds some 18,000 distinct CDR3 sequences, roughly three fifths seen once, with approximately 6.3% in the top ten. The sample's treatment: roughly ten-day PBMC culture with coronavirus spike peptide pools or control peptides (ViraFEST assay). The CDR3 has 16 amino acids. The V segment lost 2 bases and the J segment 12 bases; nucleotides outside the gene matches: 19. Germline CDR1 MDHEN, CDR2 SYDVKM.

This sequence joins TRBV28 and TRBJ2-7, with 7 bases aligning to TRBD1. This specimen was CD4+ T cells from blood, cultured in vitro, taken before SARS-CoV-2 vaccination. The source of this sequence is a human donor who had recovered from COVID-19. The CDR3 sequence is CASSLLGQVGKEQWYF. The CDR3 DNA follows: TGTGCCAGCAGTTTACTAGGACAGGTTGGAAAAGAGCAGTGGTACTTC.